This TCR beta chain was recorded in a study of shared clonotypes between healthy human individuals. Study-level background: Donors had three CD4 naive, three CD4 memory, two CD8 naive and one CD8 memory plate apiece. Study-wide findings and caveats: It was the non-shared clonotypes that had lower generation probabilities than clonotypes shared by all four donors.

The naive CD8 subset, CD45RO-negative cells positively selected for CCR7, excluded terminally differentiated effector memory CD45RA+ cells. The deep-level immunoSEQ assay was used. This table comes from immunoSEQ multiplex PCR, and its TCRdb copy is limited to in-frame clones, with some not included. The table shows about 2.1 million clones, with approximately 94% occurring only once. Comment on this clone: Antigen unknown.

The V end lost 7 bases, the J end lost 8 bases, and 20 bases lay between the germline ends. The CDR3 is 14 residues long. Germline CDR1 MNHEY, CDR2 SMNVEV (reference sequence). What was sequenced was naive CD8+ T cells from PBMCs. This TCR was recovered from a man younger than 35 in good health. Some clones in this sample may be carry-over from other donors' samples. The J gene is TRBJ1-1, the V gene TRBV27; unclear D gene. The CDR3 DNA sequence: TGTGCCAGCACCCATCGACCCGCAGGTACAGAAGCTTTCTTT. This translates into CASTHRPAGTEAFF.